The present T cell receptor beta chain was sequenced within a study of cytomegalovirus exposure and HLA in healthy donors. Details on this clone: The same CDR3 arises from other DNA sequences in this sample as well.

Primers included in the PCR were 60 Vbeta and 13 Jbeta primers. The data were produced by immunoSEQ multiplex PCR, yet TCRdb's version contains in-frame clones alone and is incomplete. The sample lists 95,000 to 120,000 clones, around 77% occurring once. Specimen: PBMCs. The source of this sequence is a woman in her 30s in good health and CMV-seropositive.

The CDR3 nucleotides read TGTGCCACCACACGGGACAGGGGCGACACCGGGGAGCTGTTTTTT. Amino acids: CATTRDRGDTGELFF. The rearrangement joins TRBV15 to TRBJ2-2; 10 nucleotides agree with TRBD1. J gave up 3 bases and V 7 bases, and 5 bases lay outside the gene matches. From germline, CDR1 is LNHNV and CDR2 YYDKDF (reference sequence). The CDR3 sequence is 15 residues long. The complete variable domain, with remaining parts taken from reference TRBV15 and TRBJ2-2, reads DAMVIQNPRYQVTQFGKPVTLSCSQTLNHNVMYWYQQKSSQAPKLLFHYYDKDFNNEADTPDNFQSRRPNTSFCFLDIRSPGLGDTAMYLCATTRDRGDTGELFFGEGSRLTVL.